This TCR beta chain was captured by sequencing in a study of human T cells and chemical hapten exposure (dated by TCRdb to the early 2020s). With regard to the full study: For sensitization, 2% DPC in acetone was applied to a roughly 2 cm by roughly 2 cm area of upper inner arm skin. Throughout the study period of around 25 weeks, patients also received therapeutic DPC doses to the scalp every week. Patch testing was performed on the upper back with Finn chambers containing 0.01% DPC, and the patch tests were scored after 6 days according to International Contact Dermatitis Research Group standards. Most of the patients in the cohort were female, and the cohort covered alopecia areata with under or over 50% scalp involvement, alopecia totalis and alopecia universalis. Libraries were combined into a pool for sequencing, and differences in TCR yield between samples came mainly from small differences in library volumes within the pool. This study followed changes in the peripheral blood TCR repertoire in vivo during primary and secondary sensitization of alopecia patients to the hapten diphenylcyclopropenone (DPC). Blood samples were taken from patients before sensitization (week 0) and then at 2, 6 and about 24 weeks after DPC sensitization. For TCR sequencing, blood came from 25 to 35 alopecia patients at anywhere from one to four time points (pre-sensitization, 2, 6 and 24 weeks). On the study overall, not on this receptor specifically: DPC sensitization did not change how many TCRs were above 1 in 1000 frequency, and no evidence was found of alterations in global repertoire structure. All patients had alopecia, a presumed autoimmune disease, so their immune response might differ from that of healthy individuals. Expanded TCRs formed significantly more large CDR3 similarity clusters than pre-sensitization or healthy control sets, consistent with antigen-driven responses. Patch test score correlated positively with the number of PT1 expanded TCRs, reaching significance at thresholds 8, 16 and 32 but not at 4. After repeated subsampling, changes were observed in the strength of the expansion versus patch-test correlation and in the threshold at which the correlation became significant.

The sample's time point label is to be understood as: patch test 3, about 24 weeks after DPC sensitization. This specimen's treatment or condition label, per the study, means: therapeutic diphenylcyclopropenone sensitization with weekly scalp DPC. Blood at each patch-test visit was drawn before the patch test was applied. Patients were eligible if aged 18 to 70, diagnosed with alopecia and judged suitable for DPC therapy, and pregnant patients were excluded. Total RNA was extracted from unfractionated whole blood that had been collected in Tempus Blood RNA tubes. To prepare the library, RACE was applied. TCRdb shows the sequencer as NextSeq 500. During library preparation, unique molecular identifiers were attached to individual cDNA molecules so that TCRs could be counted quantitatively and reproducibly. Each blood RNA sample was used to sequence both TCR alpha and TCR beta chains. The study's processing was this. The median number of TCRs per sample was over 85,000, ranging from about 20,000 to 700,000. V, J and CDR3 annotation of the TCR reads was performed with the Decombinator software suite. For PS versus PT1 abundance plots, all samples were subsampled to the same number of TCRs (28,000). TCRs were defined as expanded if absent before sensitization and observed at least eight times at the 2-week time point. TCRdb trimmed public reads at Q25 via fastp, called clones via MiXCR and kept in-frame beta chains. Entries are consolidated by CDR3 protein sequence, retaining the most common genes and DNA. The authors' filters were not applied to this entry. The sample data list 82,000 or so distinct CDR3 sequences, and approximately 13% of these were observed just once. In total, the top ten clones hold around 5.8% of the sample.

In the case of this clonotype: Its antigen has not been determined. No much larger clonotype is one base removed from it; base qualities were not supplied.

Via the germline V gene, CDR1 is MNHEY and CDR2 SVGEGT. Trimming removed 0 bases from V and 0 bases from J; the gene matches leave 8 bases unexplained. The CDR3 contains 19 residues, cysteine and phenylalanine counted. Only the CDR3 DNA is retained, 57 bases long and in frame from the first base. Here the sequenced sample was whole blood, taken in connection with sensitization to the hapten diphenylcyclopropenone (DPC). This clonotype was sampled from a woman between 50 and 59 years old with alopecia areata. Some clones in this sample may be carry-over from other donors' samples. The rearranged segments are TRBV6-2 or TRBV6-3 and TRBJ1-5, and 10 junction bases match TRBD1. The DNA reads TGTGCCAGCAGTTACTCTTTTAGGACAGGGGGTTATAGCAATCAGCCCCAGCATTTT. Translated, this is CASSYSFRTGGYSNQPQHF.